Listed below are T cell receptor beta chains from one sample, sequenced in a study of Ad26.COV2.S vaccination and SARS-CoV-2 variants. Clones were sequenced by immunoSEQ multiplex PCR, and TCRdb holds only the in-frame ones, with some missing. The top ten hold roughly 13% of the sample, which has about 480,000 clones, 87% seen once. Here the sequenced sample was peripheral blood, taken in a trial of Ad26.COV2.S vaccine versus placebo. All receptors come from a person aged 18-60 years who received the Ad26.COV2.S COVID-19 vaccine or a placebo. The CDR3 runs from the conserved cysteine through the conserved F or W. D genes are given only for firm matches. Clone size is given for some rows only: seen once, a few or many times, or a class if the clone is expanded.

V gene: TRBV6-5; clone size: -; D gene: -; J gene: TRBJ1-1; CDR3 protein: CASRGTGQSTEAFF; CDR3 DNA: TGTGCCAGCAGGGGCACAGGGCAGTCCACTGAAGCTTTCTTT
V gene: TRBV18; clone size: once; D gene: TRBD2; J gene: TRBJ2-1; CDR3 protein: CASSPLPGTSGRGDNEQFF; CDR3 DNA: TGTGCCAGCTCACCACTCCCCGGGACTAGCGGGAGAGGAGACAATGAGCAGTTCTTC
V gene: TRBV10-2; clone size: -; D gene: TRBD1; J gene: TRBJ1-1; CDR3 protein: CASSPDRAWLSEAFF; CDR3 DNA: TGCGCCAGCAGCCCCGACAGGGCTTGGCTCTCTGAAGCTTTCTTT
V gene: TRBV19; clone size: -; D gene: TRBD1; J gene: TRBJ1-1; CDR3 protein: CASRPRDRGGNTEAFF; CDR3 DNA: TGTGCCAGCCGTCCCCGGGACAGGGGGGGGAACACTGAAGCTTTCTTT
V gene: TRBV18; clone size: once; D gene: -; J gene: TRBJ1-5; CDR3 protein: CASSPDGKPQHF; CDR3 DNA: TGTGCCAGCTCACCCGACGGCAAGCCCCAGCATTTT
V gene: TRBV9; clone size: -; D gene: -; J gene: TRBJ2-2; CDR3 protein: CASSVGGSPYTGELFF; CDR3 DNA: TGTGCCAGCAGCGTAGGGGGCTCCCCCTACACCGGGGAGCTGTTTTTT
V gene: TRBV7-6; clone size: many; D gene: TRBD2; J gene: TRBJ2-1; CDR3 protein: CASSLIPGTNGDEQFF; CDR3 DNA: TGTGCCAGCAGCTTAATCCCTGGGACTAACGGCGATGAGCAGTTCTTC
V gene: TRBV2; clone size: -; D gene: -; J gene: TRBJ1-1; CDR3 protein: CASSVRLESEAFF; CDR3 DNA: TGTGCCAGCAGTGTCCGACTTGAATCCGAAGCTTTCTTT
V gene: TRBV5-1; clone size: -; D gene: TRBD1; J gene: TRBJ1-2; CDR3 protein: CASSPQGETYGYTF; CDR3 DNA: TGCGCCAGCAGTCCGCAGGGGGAGACCTATGGCTACACCTTC
V gene: TRBV15; clone size: -; D gene: -; J gene: TRBJ1-5; CDR3 protein: CATSREQGNNQPQHF; CDR3 DNA: TGTGCCACCAGCAGAGAGCAGGGGAACAATCAGCCCCAGCATTTT
V gene: TRBV19; clone size: once; D gene: TRBD1; J gene: TRBJ1-2; CDR3 protein: CASIGQGANGYTF; CDR3 DNA: TGTGCCAGTATCGGACAGGGGGCAAACGGCTACACCTTC
V gene: TRBV6-1; clone size: -; D gene: -; J gene: TRBJ2-7; CDR3 protein: CASSEVAGSSYEQYF; CDR3 DNA: TGTGCCAGCAGTGAAGTGGCGGGATCCTCCTACGAGCAGTACTTC
V gene: TRBV28; clone size: -; D gene: -; J gene: TRBJ2-3; CDR3 protein: CASSSGADTQYF; CDR3 DNA: TGTGCCAGCAGTTCTGGTGCAGATACGCAGTATTTT
V gene: TRBV4-2; clone size: -; D gene: TRBD1; J gene: TRBJ1-2; CDR3 protein: CASSLGQGAGDYGYTF; CDR3 DNA: TGTGCCAGCAGCCTAGGACAGGGGGCGGGTGACTATGGCTACACCTTC
V gene: TRBV4-3; clone size: many; D gene: -; J gene: TRBJ2-7; CDR3 protein: CASSPGLGPYEQYF; CDR3 DNA: TGCGCCAGCAGCCCTGGACTGGGGCCTTACGAGCAGTACTTC
V gene: TRBV29-1; clone size: -; D gene: -; J gene: TRBJ2-7; CDR3 protein: CSVGASGEQYF; CDR3 DNA: TGCAGCGTTGGGGCCAGCGGCGAGCAGTACTTC
V gene: TRBV10-3; clone size: -; D gene: TRBD1; J gene: TRBJ1-1; CDR3 protein: CAIRTGGSGNTEAFF; CDR3 DNA: TGTGCCATCAGGACAGGGGGCTCGGGGAACACTGAAGCTTTCTTT
V gene: TRBV4-3; clone size: once; D gene: -; J gene: TRBJ2-3; CDR3 protein: CASSQGDSSTDTQYF; CDR3 DNA: TGCGCCAGCAGCCAAGGGGATTCGAGCACAGATACGCAGTATTTT
V gene: TRBV14; clone size: few; D gene: -; J gene: TRBJ2-2; CDR3 protein: CASSQDPVIGELFF; CDR3 DNA: TGTGCCAGCAGCCAAGATCCGGTTATCGGGGAGCTGTTTTTT
V gene: TRBV27; clone size: -; D gene: TRBD2; J gene: TRBJ2-2; CDR3 protein: CASTPGTSVAGELFF; CDR3 DNA: TGTGCCAGCACCCCCGGGACTAGCGTGGCCGGGGAGCTGTTTTTT
V gene: TRBV2; clone size: -; D gene: TRBD2; J gene: TRBJ2-1; CDR3 protein: CATQTVGGDYNEQFF; CDR3 DNA: TGTGCCACTCAAACAGTGGGGGGGGACTACAATGAGCAGTTCTTC
V gene: TRBV4-3; clone size: -; D gene: -; J gene: TRBJ2-3; CDR3 protein: CASSPTAGGTDTQYF; CDR3 DNA: TGCGCCAGCAGCCCCACGGCGGGTGGCACAGATACGCAGTATTTT
V gene: TRBV30; clone size: many; D gene: -; J gene: TRBJ2-1; CDR3 protein: CAWGGADNEQFF; CDR3 DNA: TGTGCCTGGGGAGGGGCTGATAATGAGCAGTTCTTC
V gene: TRBV7-9; clone size: few; D gene: TRBD2; J gene: TRBJ2-7; CDR3 protein: CASSLTSGSLYEQYF; CDR3 DNA: TGTGCCAGCAGCTTGACTAGCGGGAGCCTCTACGAGCAGTACTTC
V gene: TRBV2; clone size: -; D gene: -; J gene: TRBJ1-3; CDR3 protein: CASSEMGPPGTIYF; CDR3 DNA: TGTGCCAGCAGTGAAATGGGACCGCCGGGCACCATATATTTT
V gene: TRBV6-5; clone size: -; D gene: -; J gene: TRBJ2-7; CDR3 protein: CASRVVGRSSYEQYF; CDR3 DNA: TGTGCCAGTCGTGTCGTCGGCCGGTCCTCCTACGAGCAGTACTTC
V gene: TRBV28; clone size: -; D gene: -; J gene: TRBJ2-7; CDR3 protein: CASSLLKYEQYF; CDR3 DNA: TGTGCCAGCAGTCTCCTAAAATACGAGCAGTACTTC
V gene: TRBV2; clone size: -; D gene: TRBD1; J gene: TRBJ2-3; CDR3 protein: CASSTGQGQDTQYF; CDR3 DNA: TGTGCCAGCAGCACGGGACAGGGACAAGATACGCAGTATTTT
V gene: TRBV27; clone size: once; D gene: TRBD2; J gene: TRBJ2-1; CDR3 protein: CASSLAGVRYEQFF; CDR3 DNA: TGTGCCAGCAGTTTAGCGGGAGTCCGGTATGAGCAGTTCTTC
V gene: TRBV14; clone size: -; D gene: TRBD2; J gene: TRBJ2-1; CDR3 protein: CASSQVAGGHTGEQFF; CDR3 DNA: TGTGCCAGCAGCCAAGTAGCGGGGGGACACACGGGTGAGCAGTTCTTC
V gene: TRBV7-2; clone size: -; D gene: TRBD2; J gene: TRBJ2-3; CDR3 protein: CASSFAGVTDTQYF; CDR3 DNA: TGTGCCAGCAGCTTTGCGGGGGTCACAGATACGCAGTATTTT
V gene: TRBV11-2; clone size: few; D gene: TRBD2; J gene: TRBJ2-2; CDR3 protein: CASSSLAGNTGELFF; CDR3 DNA: TGTGCCAGCAGCTCCCTAGCGGGGAACACCGGGGAGCTGTTTTTT
V gene: TRBV6-2/TRBV6-3; clone size: -; D gene: -; J gene: TRBJ2-7; CDR3 protein: CASSDGYEQYF; CDR3 DNA: TGTGCCAGCAGTGACGGGTACGAGCAGTACTTC
V gene: TRBV11-2; clone size: -; D gene: -; J gene: TRBJ2-7; CDR3 protein: CASSLVTEIYEQYF; CDR3 DNA: TGTGCCAGCAGCTTAGTAACCGAGATCTACGAGCAGTACTTC
V gene: TRBV10-3; clone size: -; D gene: -; J gene: TRBJ1-3; CDR3 protein: CAISTYPGNTIYF; CDR3 DNA: TGTGCCATCAGCACATATCCTGGAAACACCATATATTTT
V gene: TRBV7-3; clone size: -; D gene: -; J gene: TRBJ1-1; CDR3 protein: CASSLTGGDGAFF; CDR3 DNA: TGTGCCAGCAGCTTAACTGGAGGTGACGGAGCTTTCTTT
V gene: TRBV7-2; clone size: -; D gene: -; J gene: TRBJ1-6; CDR3 protein: CASSLVLTGLRALHF; CDR3 DNA: TGTGCCAGCAGCTTAGTCCTAACAGGGCTCCGGGCCCTCCACTTT